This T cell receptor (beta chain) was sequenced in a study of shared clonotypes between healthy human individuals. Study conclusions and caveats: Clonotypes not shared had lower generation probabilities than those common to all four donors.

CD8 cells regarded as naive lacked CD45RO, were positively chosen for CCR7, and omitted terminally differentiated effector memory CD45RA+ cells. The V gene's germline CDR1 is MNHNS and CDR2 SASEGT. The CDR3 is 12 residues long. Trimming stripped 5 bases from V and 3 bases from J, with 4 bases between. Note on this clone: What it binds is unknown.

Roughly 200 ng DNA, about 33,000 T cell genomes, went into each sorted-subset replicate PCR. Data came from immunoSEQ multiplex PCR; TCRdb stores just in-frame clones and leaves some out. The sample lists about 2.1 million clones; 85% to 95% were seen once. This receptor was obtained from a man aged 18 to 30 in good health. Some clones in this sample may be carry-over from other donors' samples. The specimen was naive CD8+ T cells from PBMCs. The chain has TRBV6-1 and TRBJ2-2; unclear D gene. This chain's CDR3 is CASSLDTGELFF. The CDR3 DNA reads TGTGCCAGCAGTCTCGACACCGGGGAGCTGTTTTTT.